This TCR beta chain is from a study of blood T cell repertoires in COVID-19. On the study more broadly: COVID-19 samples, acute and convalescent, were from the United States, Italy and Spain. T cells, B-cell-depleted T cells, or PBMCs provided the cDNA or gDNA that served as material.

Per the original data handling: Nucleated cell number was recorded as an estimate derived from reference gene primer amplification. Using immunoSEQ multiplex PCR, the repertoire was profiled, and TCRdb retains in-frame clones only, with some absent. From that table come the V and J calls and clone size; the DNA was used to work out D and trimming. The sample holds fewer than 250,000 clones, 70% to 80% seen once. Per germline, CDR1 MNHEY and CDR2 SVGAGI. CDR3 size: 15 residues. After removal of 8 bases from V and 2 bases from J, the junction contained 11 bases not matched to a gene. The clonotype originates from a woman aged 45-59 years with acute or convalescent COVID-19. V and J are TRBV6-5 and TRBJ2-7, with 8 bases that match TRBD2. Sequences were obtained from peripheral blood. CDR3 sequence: CASARLTSGTYEQYF. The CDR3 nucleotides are TGTGCCAGCGCTCGTTTAACTAGCGGTACCTACGAGCAGTACTTC.